The clone carrying this T cell receptor beta chain was detected many times. What it recognizes is unknown. This record comes from a study of identical twins. One entry per CDR3 protein results from TCRdb running MiXCR on the 5' RACE reads. The repertoire includes fewer than 800,000 distinct CDR3 sequences, just over 7% of them detected once, and approximately 1.5% sits in the top ten. Broader study findings: The more abundant beta clonotypes in cord blood had fewer insertions, and memory repertoires did not show this. Beta out-of-frame twin sharing showed a weaker excess.

Everyone who donated was a healthy Caucasian. The CDR3 is 16 amino acids. Losses at the gene ends were 5 bases for V and 8 bases for J; bases not matched to a gene: 14. Separately, the same data were catalogued under a study of yellow fever vaccine responses in identical twins. That investigation notes: Twins' vaccine T cell response reportedly gave the appearance of partial convergence and partial personalization.

This chain connects TRBV12-3 or TRBV12-4 to TRBJ2-1, with 8 nucleotides matching TRBD2. The TCR originated in a woman younger than 35 in good health. Sequenced: PBMCs. The CDR3 nucleotides are TGTGCCAGCAGTCTCCCCGGGACTAGAGGTTTGTATGAGCAGTTCTTC. Protein sequence: CASSLPGTRGLYEQFF.